This is a list of T cell receptor beta chains from one sample in a study of PD-1 blockade in classical Hodgkin lymphoma. Assay used: immunoSEQ multiplex PCR; TCRdb lists only in-frame clones, some missing. The sample has about 90,000 clones, about nine tenths seen once. The sequencing here drew on peripheral blood mononuclear cells (PBMCs), taken before the fourth cycle of nivolumab. These receptors originate from a human donor with classical Hodgkin lymphoma. The CDR3 runs from the conserved cysteine through the conserved F or W. The D gene is left open where the match is weak. The size entry is marked missing in some rows and otherwise reads once, few, many or a size class.

len: 14; abundance: .; v_gene: TRBV7-7; d_gene: .; j_gene: TRBJ2-5; CDR3aa: CASSLRDNQETQYF; CDR3nt: TGTGCCAGCAGCCTCCGGGACAACCAAGAGACCCAGTACTTC
len: 14; abundance: .; v_gene: TRBV7-2; d_gene: .; j_gene: TRBJ1-2; CDR3aa: CASSFGQDGWGYTF; CDR3nt: TGTGCCAGCAGCTTCGGGCAGGACGGTTGGGGCTACACCTTC
len: 15; abundance: .; v_gene: TRBV7-2; d_gene: .; j_gene: TRBJ1-3; CDR3aa: CASSSDSAVGNTIYF; CDR3nt: TGTGCCAGCAGCTCAGACTCCGCTGTTGGAAACACCATATATTTT
len: 14; abundance: .; v_gene: TRBV7-8; d_gene: .; j_gene: TRBJ1-1; CDR3aa: CASSTRALNTEAFF; CDR3nt: TGTGCCAGCAGCACCCGGGCCCTGAACACTGAAGCTTTCTTT
len: 12; abundance: .; v_gene: TRBV4-1; d_gene: .; j_gene: TRBJ1-1; CDR3aa: CASSQVGTEAFF; CDR3nt: TGCGCCAGCAGCCAAGTTGGTACTGAAGCTTTCTTT
len: 14; abundance: .; v_gene: TRBV7-9; d_gene: TRBD1; j_gene: TRBJ2-7; CDR3aa: CASSLNRGAYEQYF; CDR3nt: TGTGCCAGCAGCCTCAACAGGGGAGCCTACGAGCAGTACTTC
len: 17; abundance: .; v_gene: TRBV19; d_gene: .; j_gene: TRBJ1-4; CDR3aa: CASSIGANGERMGKLFF; CDR3nt: TGTGCCAGTAGTATAGGGGCAAACGGGGAGAGAATGGGAAAACTGTTTTTT
len: 13; abundance: .; v_gene: TRBV5-6; d_gene: TRBD1; j_gene: TRBJ1-1; CDR3aa: CASSSGGRGEAFF; CDR3nt: TGTGCCAGCAGCTCAGGGGGCAGGGGTGAAGCTTTCTTT
len: 15; abundance: few; v_gene: TRBV2; d_gene: .; j_gene: TRBJ1-3; CDR3aa: CASSDSFISGNTIYF; CDR3nt: TGTGCCAGCAGCGACAGCTTTATCTCTGGAAACACCATATATTTT
len: 12; abundance: .; v_gene: TRBV11-3; d_gene: TRBD1; j_gene: TRBJ1-2; CDR3aa: CASSLGTGSTTF; CDR3nt: TGTGCCAGCAGCTTAGGGACAGGGAGCACCACCTTC
len: 14; abundance: few; v_gene: TRBV7-7; d_gene: TRBD2; j_gene: TRBJ2-7; CDR3aa: CASSSSGGRSEQYF; CDR3nt: TGTGCCAGCAGCTCTAGCGGGGGGCGGAGCGAGCAGTACTTC
len: 15; abundance: .; v_gene: TRBV6-6; d_gene: .; j_gene: TRBJ2-1; CDR3aa: CASSYGGFKFNEQFF; CDR3nt: TGTGCCAGCAGTTACGGCGGGTTTAAGTTCAATGAGCAGTTCTTC
len: 16; abundance: .; v_gene: TRBV19; d_gene: TRBD2; j_gene: TRBJ2-4; CDR3aa: CASSSGLTRSKNIQYF; CDR3nt: TGTGCCAGTAGTTCGGGACTAACGCGGTCGAAAAACATTCAGTACTTC
len: 14; abundance: .; v_gene: TRBV7-9; d_gene: .; j_gene: TRBJ2-1; CDR3aa: CASSLEVSVNEQFF; CDR3nt: TGTGCCAGCAGCTTAGAAGTCTCGGTCAATGAGCAGTTCTTC
len: 14; abundance: .; v_gene: TRBV19; d_gene: TRBD1; j_gene: TRBJ1-2; CDR3aa: CASSARGANYGYTF; CDR3nt: TGTGCCAGTAGTGCCAGGGGGGCTAACTATGGCTACACCTTC
len: 16; abundance: .; v_gene: TRBV6-6; d_gene: .; j_gene: TRBJ2-7; CDR3aa: CASSSGQGGVPYEQYF; CDR3nt: TGTGCCAGCAGTTCAGGGCAGGGTGGGGTCCCATACGAGCAGTACTTC
len: 17; abundance: .; v_gene: TRBV25-1; d_gene: TRBD1; j_gene: TRBJ1-6; CDR3aa: CASRPRGTGGQGSPLHF; CDR3nt: TGTGCCAGCAGGCCCCGGGGGACAGGGGGCCAGGGGTCACCCCTCCACTTT
len: 15; abundance: .; v_gene: TRBV9; d_gene: TRBD1; j_gene: TRBJ1-1; CDR3aa: CASSVVGQGKTEAFF; CDR3nt: TGTGCCAGCAGCGTAGTGGGACAGGGGAAGACTGAAGCTTTCTTT
len: 13; abundance: .; v_gene: TRBV11-3; d_gene: .; j_gene: TRBJ2-4; CDR3aa: CASSLDGGQVQYF; CDR3nt: TGTGCCAGCAGCTTAGATGGGGGGCAAGTTCAGTACTTC
len: 13; abundance: .; v_gene: TRBV19; d_gene: .; j_gene: TRBJ2-2; CDR3aa: CASSTQRFGELFF; CDR3nt: TGTGCCAGTAGTACCCAGCGTTTCGGGGAGCTGTTTTTT
len: 16; abundance: .; v_gene: TRBV2; d_gene: .; j_gene: TRBJ1-1; CDR3aa: CASSEALGRVNTEAFF; CDR3nt: TGTGCCAGCAGTGAAGCGCTTGGCAGGGTGAACACTGAAGCTTTCTTT
len: 14; abundance: once; v_gene: TRBV19; d_gene: .; j_gene: TRBJ1-5; CDR3aa: CAVEGMGGNQPQHF; CDR3nt: TGTGCGGTTGAAGGGATGGGAGGCAATCAGCCCCAGCATTTT
len: 13; abundance: .; v_gene: TRBV27; d_gene: .; j_gene: TRBJ2-5; CDR3aa: CASREPIQETQYF; CDR3nt: TGTGCCAGCAGAGAGCCTATTCAAGAGACCCAGTACTTC
len: 12; abundance: .; v_gene: TRBV9; d_gene: .; j_gene: TRBJ1-2; CDR3aa: CASYRADYGYTF; CDR3nt: TGTGCCAGCTATCGGGCTGACTATGGCTACACCTTC
len: 13; abundance: .; v_gene: TRBV7-2; d_gene: .; j_gene: TRBJ2-7; CDR3aa: CASTRLSGYEQYF; CDR3nt: TGTGCCAGCACGCGATTGAGCGGGTACGAGCAGTACTTC
len: 16; abundance: once; v_gene: TRBV27; d_gene: TRBD2; j_gene: TRBJ2-7; CDR3aa: CASSLSPLAGGYEQYF; CDR3nt: TGTGCCAGCAGTTTAAGCCCGCTAGCGGGGGGTTACGAGCAGTACTTC
len: 14; abundance: once; v_gene: TRBV6-1; d_gene: .; j_gene: TRBJ2-7; CDR3aa: CASSEQGSYYEQYF; CDR3nt: TGTGCCAGCAGTGAACAGGGCAGTTACTACGAGCAGTACTTC
len: 15; abundance: .; v_gene: TRBV7-2; d_gene: .; j_gene: TRBJ2-1; CDR3aa: CASRTAPDSYNEQFF; CDR3nt: TGTGCCAGCAGAACCGCCCCGGACAGCTACAATGAGCAGTTCTTC
len: 15; abundance: .; v_gene: TRBV5-1; d_gene: .; j_gene: TRBJ1-5; CDR3aa: CASSLEGLGNQPQHF; CDR3nt: TGCGCCAGCAGCTTGGAGGGGTTAGGCAATCAGCCCCAGCATTTT
len: 14; abundance: .; v_gene: TRBV30; d_gene: TRBD1; j_gene: TRBJ2-7; CDR3aa: CAWMADRGDYEQYF; CDR3nt: TGTGCCTGGATGGCGGACAGGGGAGACTACGAGCAGTACTTC
len: 14; abundance: .; v_gene: TRBV5-6; d_gene: .; j_gene: TRBJ2-5; CDR3aa: CASSLLREQETQYF; CDR3nt: TGTGCCAGCAGCTTGCTAAGGGAGCAAGAGACCCAGTACTTC